One sample yielded the 17 T cell receptor beta chains listed below, sequenced in a study of shared clonotypes between healthy human individuals. The repertoire was sequenced with immunoSEQ multiplex PCR; TCRdb's copy has only in-frame clones and lacks some. The data contain nearly 1,000,000 clones, over 75% of them singletons. Sequencing used memory CD4+ T cells sorted from blood. As to subset: CD45RA-negative fraction. These receptors were taken from a man aged 18-30 years in good health.

This clone occurred many times. V usage is TRBV11-3 and J usage is TRBJ2-1; maybe TRBD2 (6 bases). This CDR3 spans 13 amino acids. V was cut by 2 bases and J by 6 bases, with 8 bases left in between. Germline lookup yields CDR1 SGHNT and CDR2 YENEEA. CDR3 in amino acids: CASSLIGGNEQFF. For the CDR3, the DNA is TGTGCCAGCAGCTTAATCGGGGGCAATGAGCAGTTCTTC. Full variable domain (outside the CDR3, taken from reference TRBV11-3 and TRBJ2-1): EAGVVQSPRYKIIEKKQPVAFWCNPISGHNTLYWYLQNLGQGPELLIRYENEEAVDDSQLPKDRFSAERLKGVDSTLKIQPAELGDSAVYLCASSLIGGNEQFFGPGTRLTVL.

This chain uses TRBV6-1 with TRBJ1-2; TRBD1 matches at 10 bases. J lost 4 bases, V lost 8 bases, and 7 bases had no gene match. The CDR3 contains 14 residues. Germline lookup yields CDR1 MNHNS and CDR2 SASEGT. The CDR3 region has the DNA TGTGCCAGCGTCGACAGGGGGCTAGGCTATGGCTACACCTTC. Amino acids: CASVDRGLGYGYTF.

The V gene is TRBV7-2, the J gene TRBJ2-1; D unclear. V shed 5 bases and J shed 5 bases, with 10 bases lying between them. Per the germline V gene, CDR1 is SGHTA and CDR2 is FQGNSA. The length of the CDR3 is 13 residues. Written as DNA, the CDR3 is TGTGCCAGCAGCAGAGTGACCCACAATGAGCAGTTCTTC. It yields the protein CASSRVTHNEQFF.

This clone was observed a single time. The rearrangement links TRBV4-1 to TRBJ1-2; 10 bases are a match to TRBD1. Trimming removed 4 bases from V and 5 bases from J; junction bases left unmatched: 7. Germline assignment: CDR1 MGHRA and CDR2 YSYEKL. CDR3 length equals 15 residues. The CDR3 loop is CASSRETGGAYGYTF. As DNA, the CDR3 is TGCGCCAGCAGCCGCGAGACAGGGGGCGCTTATGGCTACACCTTC.

The chain couples TRBV5-6 to TRBJ1-2; the D gene is possibly TRBD1 (6 bases). Germline CDR1 reads SGHDT; CDR2 reads YYEEEE. The V and J ends lost 7 bases and 7 bases respectively, with 17 bases between them. CDR3 length: 13 amino acids. CDR3 in DNA: TGTGCCAGCCTCAATGCGGGGGCAGGTGGCTACACCTTC. It specifies CASLNAGAGGYTF.

This clone was observed a few times. The V call is TRBV5-1, the J call TRBJ2-2, with 7 positions matching TRBD1. This CDR3 spans 15 amino acids. With V trimmed by 8 bases and J by 2 bases, 9 bases remained unmatched. Germline values: CDR1 SGHRS, CDR2 YFSETQ. For the CDR3, the DNA is TGCGCCAGTCGTACCGGGACAGCAAACACCGGGGAGCTGTTTTTT. Amino acids: CASRTGTANTGELFF.

This sequence joins TRBV7-2 and TRBJ2-3; D perhaps matches TRBD2 (6 bases). Germline CDR1 reads SGHTA; CDR2 reads FQGNSA. V was trimmed by 7 bases and J by 5 bases, leaving 16 bases between them. The CDR3 contains 14 residues. CDR3 nucleotides: TGTGCCAGCACCATACGGACGCGGGGAGATACGCAGTATTTT. Its translation: CASTIRTRGDTQYF.

The chain uses TRBV5-1 and TRBJ2-3; a weak D match, TRBD2 (6 bases). The CDR3 is 14 amino acids. Germline CDR1 reads SGHRS; CDR2 reads YFSETQ. With 2 bases removed from V and 0 bases from J, the gap between germline ends came to 7 bases. The CDR3 sequence: CASSFGRSTDTQYF. As DNA, the CDR3 is TGCGCCAGCAGCTTCGGGAGAAGCACAGATACGCAGTATTTT.

On this clone: Other nucleotide sequences in the sample specify the same CDR3. This chain links TRBV9 with TRBJ1-5, with 9 bases matching TRBD1. In germline, CDR1 is SGDLS, CDR2 YYNGEE. J lost 7 bases, V lost 2 bases, and 4 bases had no gene match. The CDR3 spans 14 residues. The CDR3 nucleotides read TGTGCCAGCAGCGTGGGACAGGGTGGCCAGCCCCAGCATTTT. Amino acids: CASSVGQGGQPQHF.

In nucleotides, the CDR3 is TGCGCCAGCAGCCAATCACCTGTAGAAGACTATGGCTACACCTTC. Its translation: CASSQSPVEDYGYTF. The chain links TRBV4-3 to TRBJ1-2; no definite D call. Germline assignment: CDR1 LGHNA and CDR2 YSLEER. The CDR3 runs 15 residues. The germline V and J ends were trimmed by 2 bases and 3 bases, with 13 bases remaining between them.

The J gene is TRBJ2-2, the V gene TRBV6-1; D not resolved. The V end lost 1 base, the J end lost 3 bases, and 6 bases lay between the germline ends. Germline-derived CDR1 and CDR2 are MNHNS and SASEGT. The CDR3 is 14 residues long. The chain's CDR3 is CASSEVRDTGELFF. The CDR3 DNA reads TGTGCCAGCAGTGAAGTAAGGGACACCGGGGAGCTGTTTTTT.

This chain links TRBV5-1 with TRBJ1-3; TRBD1 matches 7 bases. Germline-derived CDR1 and CDR2 are SGHRS and YFSETQ. This CDR3 comprises 17 residues. The J segment lost 0 bases and the V segment lost 4 bases, leaving 10 bases of the junction unmatched. The CDR3 bases are TGCGCCAGCAGCATCGGAGGGGGCGCAAACTCTGGAAACACCATATATTTT. Translation: CASSIGGGANSGNTIYF.

V usage is TRBV5-1 and J usage is TRBJ1-3; D perhaps matches TRBD1 (5 bases). V was clipped by 5 bases and J by 0 bases, with 9 bases between them. The CDR3 loop spans 14 amino acids. The germline gives CDR1 SGHRS, CDR2 YFSETQ. The CDR3 sequence: CASRRDSSGNTIYF. The CDR3 nucleotides read TGCGCCAGCAGACGCGACAGCTCTGGAAACACCATATATTTT.

The rearrangement links TRBV25-1 to TRBJ2-5, with 10 bases that match TRBD1. The germline V gene has CDR1 MGHDK and CDR2 SYGVNS. The CDR3 length is 15 residues. The V segment lost 3 bases and the J segment 3 bases; nucleotides outside the gene matches: 4. CDR3 region: CASSDTGTGEETQYF. The CDR3, as DNA: TGTGCCAGCAGTGACACCGGGACAGGGGAAGAGACCCAGTACTTC.

This clone was seen a single time. The chain couples TRBV6-5 to TRBJ1-5; D might be TRBD1 (5 bases). Trimming stripped 7 bases from V and 6 bases from J, with 13 bases between. CDR1 and CDR2 (germline): MNHEY, SVGAGI. The CDR3 contains 13 residues. The CDR3 DNA reads as TGTGCCAGCAAGAGGGGTTTAGGTCAGCCCCAGCATTTT. Its protein is CASKRGLGQPQHF.

The chain has TRBV18 and TRBJ1-3; D is possibly TRBD1 (5 bases). Germline CDR1 KGHSH, CDR2 LQKENI. This CDR3 contains 14 residues. V lost 3 bases, J lost 4 bases, and 10 bases lay in between. The chain's CDR3 is CASSPQGGGNTIYF. The DNA of the CDR3 is TGTGCCAGCTCACCTCAGGGAGGCGGAAACACCATATATTTT.

CDR3 nucleotides: TGTGCCAGCAGTGTACTGAGACAGGGTGTCGACGAGCAGTACTTC. It yields the protein CASSVLRQGVDEQYF. The rearrangement links TRBV2 to TRBJ2-7; 7 bases line up with TRBD1. The germline CDR1 and CDR2 sequences are SNHLY and FYNNEI. The CDR3 is made up of 15 amino acids. Trimming cost V 4 bases and J 5 bases; bases outside gene matches: 11.